The present entry profiles one T cell receptor beta chain with its context. Its target is not known. The sample is drawn from a study of OX40 agonist ivuxolimab in advanced cancers. At the level of the study: Ivuxolimab, an antibody that agonizes OX40 (CD134), was administered to the patients. Each dose-escalation patient presented with hepatocellular carcinoma, melanoma, renal cell or head and neck cancer. Study-wide points: Mean expanded clone counts were higher in CD8+ than CD4+ T cells.

V lost 2 bases to trimming and J lost 3 bases, with 8 bases between them. The length of the CDR3 is 13 residues. In germline, CDR1 is SGDLS, CDR2 YYNGEE. Autoimmune disease history or systemic immunosuppression disqualified patients. Data came from immunoSEQ multiplex PCR; TCRdb stores just in-frame clones and leaves some out. The top ten clones hold less than 4% of a sample with 50,000 to 70,000 clones, over 65% of them seen once. The chain links TRBV9 to TRBJ2-5, with no clear D. This sample comprised CD4+ or CD8+ T cells sorted from blood, obtained in a trial of the OX40 agonist ivuxolimab. This receptor was taken from an adult with an advanced solid tumor such as melanoma, head and neck, liver or kidney cancer. The CDR3 coding sequence is TGTGCCAGCAGCGTTTACCTCAAAGAGACCCAGTACTTC. This encodes CASSVYLKETQYF.